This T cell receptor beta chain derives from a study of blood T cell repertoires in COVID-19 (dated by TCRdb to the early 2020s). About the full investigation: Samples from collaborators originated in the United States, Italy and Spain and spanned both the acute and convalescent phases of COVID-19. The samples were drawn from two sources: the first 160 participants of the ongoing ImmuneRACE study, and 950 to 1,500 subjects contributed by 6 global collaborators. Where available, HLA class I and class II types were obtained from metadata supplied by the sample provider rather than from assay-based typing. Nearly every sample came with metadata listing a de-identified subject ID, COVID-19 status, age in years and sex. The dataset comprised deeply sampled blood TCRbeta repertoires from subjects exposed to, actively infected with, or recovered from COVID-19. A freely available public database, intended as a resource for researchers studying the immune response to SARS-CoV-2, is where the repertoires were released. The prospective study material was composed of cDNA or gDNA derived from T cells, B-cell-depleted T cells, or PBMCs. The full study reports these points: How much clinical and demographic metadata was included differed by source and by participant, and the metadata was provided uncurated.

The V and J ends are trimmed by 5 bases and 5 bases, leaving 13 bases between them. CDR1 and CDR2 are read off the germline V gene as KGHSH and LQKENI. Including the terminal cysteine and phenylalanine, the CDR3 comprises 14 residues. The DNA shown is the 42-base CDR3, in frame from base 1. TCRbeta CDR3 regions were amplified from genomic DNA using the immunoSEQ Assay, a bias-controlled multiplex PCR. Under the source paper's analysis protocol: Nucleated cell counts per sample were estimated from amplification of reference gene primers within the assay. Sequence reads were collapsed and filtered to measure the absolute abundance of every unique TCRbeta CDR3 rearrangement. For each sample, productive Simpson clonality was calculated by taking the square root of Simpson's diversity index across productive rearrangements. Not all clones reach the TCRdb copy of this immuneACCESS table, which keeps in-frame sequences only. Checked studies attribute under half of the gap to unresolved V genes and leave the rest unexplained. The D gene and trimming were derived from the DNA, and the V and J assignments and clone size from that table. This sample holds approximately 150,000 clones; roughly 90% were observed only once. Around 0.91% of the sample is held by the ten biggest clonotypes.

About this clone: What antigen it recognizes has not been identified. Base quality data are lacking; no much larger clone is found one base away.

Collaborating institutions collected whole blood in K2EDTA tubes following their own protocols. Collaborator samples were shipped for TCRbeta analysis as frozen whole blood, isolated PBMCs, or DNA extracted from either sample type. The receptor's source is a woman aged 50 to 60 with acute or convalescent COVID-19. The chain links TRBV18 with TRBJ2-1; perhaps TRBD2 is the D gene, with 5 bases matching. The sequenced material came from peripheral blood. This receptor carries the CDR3 CASSTERLHNEQFF. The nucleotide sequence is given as TGTGCCAGCTCAACGGAGAGACTACACAATGAGCAGTTCTTC.